These 26 T cell receptor beta chains originate from one sample sequenced in a study of radiotherapy plus CTLA-4 blockade in lung cancer (dated by TCRdb to about 2018). The method was the immunoSEQ multiplex PCR assay. This immuneACCESS table, as held by TCRdb, lists in-frame sequences with V and J called but not all clones. Of the missing ones, under half trace to an unresolved V gene in checked studies; the others have no known cause. For this sample there are over 85,000 clones; roughly 74% appear just once. 2.8% of the sample goes to the ten largest clones. Sample: peripheral blood, taken from a patient treated with radiotherapy plus ipilimumab. These receptors all come from a human donor with non-small cell lung cancer who had a partial response to radiotherapy plus ipilimumab. Some clones in this sample may be carry-over from other donors' samples.

J is TRBJ2-3 and V is TRBV7-2; the D is unclear. Germline V CDR1 and CDR2: SGHTA, FQGNSA. This CDR3 contains 14 residues. V lost 1 base and J lost 0, with 5 bases in between. In nucleotides, the CDR3 is TGTGCCAGCAGCTTAGTACTAAGCACAGATACGCAGTATTTT. Encoded protein: CASSLVLSTDTQYF.

The rearrangement links TRBV2 to TRBJ1-2; 7 nucleotides agree with TRBD1. Germline V CDR1 and CDR2: SNHLY, FYNNEI. The CDR3 is 14 amino acids. With V trimmed by 7 bases and J by 2 bases, 7 bases remained unmatched. In DNA, the CDR3 is TGTGCCAGCAACCCGGGACAGAGGAACTATGGCTACACCTTC. It translates to CASNPGQRNYGYTF.

V is TRBV7-2 and J is TRBJ2-1; a weak D match, TRBD2 (5 bases). Trimming took 1 base from V and 4 from J, leaving 8 bases between them. This CDR3 is built from 14 residues. Per germline, CDR1 SGHTA and CDR2 FQGNSA. The CDR3 protein is CASSLVASYNEQFF. In DNA, the CDR3 is TGTGCCAGCAGCTTAGTAGCGTCTTACAATGAGCAGTTCTTC.

J is TRBJ1-1 and V is TRBV10-1, with 12 bases fitting TRBD1. Germline V gene sequence: CDR1 WNHNN, CDR2 SYGVQD (reference sequence). V lost 6 bases, J lost 6 bases, and 5 bases stayed unmatched. The CDR3 runs 14 residues. The CDR3, as DNA: TGCGCCAGCAGGCCGGGACAGGGGGCCCCTGAAGCTTTCTTT. As protein: CASRPGQGAPEAFF.

The chain carries TRBV5-1 and TRBJ1-5, with 7 nucleotides matching TRBD1. CDR3 length: 14 residues. Per germline, CDR1 SGHRS and CDR2 YFSETQ. V lost 0 bases to trimming and J lost 7 bases; unmatched junction nucleotides: 4. As DNA, the CDR3 is TGCGCCAGCAGCTTGGCCTTAGGGGGCCAGCCCCAGCATTTT. Its protein is CASSLALGGQPQHF.

The rearrangement uses TRBV18 and TRBJ1-6, with 8 positions matching TRBD1. Germline CDR1 reads KGHSH; CDR2 reads LQKENI. V was pared by 7 bases and J by 7 bases, with 9 bases of the junction left unmatched. The CDR3 is made up of 15 amino acids. CDR3 loop: CASCSDRGSNSPLHF. The CDR3 bases are TGTGCCAGCTGCTCAGACAGGGGTAGCAATTCACCCCTCCACTTT.

Only a few counts were recorded for this clone. V gene TRBV28 combines with J gene TRBJ1-4; 8 nucleotides agree with TRBD1. In germline, CDR1 is MDHEN, CDR2 SYDVKM. Unmatched junction bases numbered 11, after V lost 3 bases and J lost 8 bases. This CDR3 contains 16 residues. The CDR3 DNA reads TGTGCCAGCAGTTTCATTTCCGGGACAGGCCGCGAAAAACTGTTTTTT. Translating it yields CASSFISGTGREKLFF.

The CDR3 here is CASSLVDRAGTEAFF. In nucleotides, the CDR3 is TGTGCCAGCAGCTTAGTGGACCGGGCGGGGACTGAAGCTTTCTTT. This rearrangement joins TRBV11-1 to TRBJ1-1; no clear D gene. The V end was cut by 1 base, the J end by 5 bases, with 14 bases between. Germline V gene data show CDR1 as SGHAT and CDR2 as FQDESV (reference sequence). The CDR3 runs 15 residues.

This clone was seen only once. The gene calls are TRBV29-1 and TRBJ2-7; 8 bases fit TRBD1. CDR3 length: 12 amino acids. V was clipped by 7 bases and J by 6 bases; unmatched bases: 8. From germline, CDR1 is SQVTM and CDR2 ANQGSEA. The DNA for the CDR3 is TGCAGCGCACTCGAGACAGGGGCCGAGCAGTACTTC. This translates into CSALETGAEQYF.

CDR3 sequence: CASSYWGAGEGNEQFF. The CDR3 DNA is TGCGCCAGCAGCTATTGGGGAGCGGGAGAGGGTAATGAGCAGTTCTTC. V is TRBV5-1 and J is TRBJ2-1; TRBD2 matches 8 bases. Per germline, CDR1 SGHRS and CDR2 YFSETQ. After removal of 3 bases from V and 7 bases from J, the junction contained 12 bases not matched to a gene. The CDR3 has 16 residues.

This clone was observed a handful of times. The chain joins TRBV19 to TRBJ2-3; TRBD2 agrees at 9 bases. The trim removed 3 bases at V and 3 bases at J, leaving 10 bases unmatched. CDR1 and CDR2 from the germline V gene are LNHDA and SQIVND (reference sequence). The CDR3 is made up of 17 amino acids. CDR3 nucleotide sequence: TGTGCCAGTAGTATTAGGGCAGCGGGAGGCGAGACAGATACGCAGTATTTT. Encoded protein: CASSIRAAGGETDTQYF.

The chain carries TRBV5-1 and TRBJ1-1; 7 positions match TRBD1. The CDR3 contains 14 residues. Germline CDR1 is SGHRS and CDR2 is YFSETQ. V lost 4 bases and J lost 0; bases outside the gene matches: 3. CDR3 in amino acids: CASSKDRLNTEAFF. The CDR3 DNA reads as TGCGCCAGCAGCAAGGACAGGTTGAACACTGAAGCTTTCTTT.

V and J are TRBV1 and TRBJ2-3; no check of the table's D call, TRBD2, against the DNA was made. TRBV1 is annotated as a pseudogene. The CDR3 loop spans 16 amino acids. CDR3 sequence reads: CTSSLGTSGRIDTQYF. In nucleotides, the CDR3 is TGCACCAGCAGCCTGGGGACTAGCGGGAGAATAGATACGCAGTATTTT.

The J gene is TRBJ2-2, the V gene TRBV28; D is undetermined. The CDR3 covers 17 residues. From germline, CDR1 is MDHEN and CDR2 SYDVKM. V lost 4 bases, J lost 2 bases, and 17 bases lay in between. CDR3 in DNA: TGTGCCAGCAGTTCTCTCCTAGTGGGTTTTAACACCGGGGAGCTGTTTTTT. Its protein product is CASSSLLVGFNTGELFF. The whole variable domain, filled in from reference TRBV28 and TRBJ2-2, reads DVKVTQSSRYLVKRTGEKVFLECVQDMDHENMFWYRQDPGLGLRLIYFSYDVKMKEKGDIPEGYSVSREKKERFSLILESASTNQTSMYLCASSSLLVGFNTGELFFGEGSRLTVL.

The chain recombines TRBV6-1 with TRBJ1-5, with D possibly matching TRBD1 (6 bases). CDR1 and CDR2 (germline): MNHNS, SASEGT. This CDR3 has 13 amino acids. V was pared by 5 bases and J by 5 bases, with 10 bases between. CDR3 region: CASSRGGDQPQHF. CDR3 nucleotides: TGTGCCAGCAGTAGGGGGGGGGATCAGCCCCAGCATTTT.

This chain links TRBV28 with TRBJ1-2; perhaps TRBD1 as D (6 bases). V lost 6 bases, J lost 5 bases, and 22 bases lay in between. The V gene's germline CDR1 is MDHEN and CDR2 SYDVKM. The CDR3 consists of 16 residues. This CDR3 is CASRPPSGRGGYGYTF. The CDR3 DNA follows: TGTGCCAGCAGGCCTCCAAGTGGCAGGGGCGGTTATGGCTACACCTTC.

The chain is built from TRBV29-1 and TRBJ2-7; tentatively, D is TRBD1 (5 bases). There are 11 residues in the CDR3. CDR1 is SQVTM and CDR2 is ANQGSEA in the germline V gene. Deletions cut 5 bases from V and 3 bases from J, with 8 bases between. In DNA form, the CDR3 reads TGCAGCGTTACAGGAAACTACGAGCAGTACTTC. Encoded protein: CSVTGNYEQYF.

The chain links TRBV6-1 to TRBJ2-3; TRBD2 might be the D (5 bases). V dropped 6 bases and J dropped 4 bases, with 17 bases sitting between them. The germline V gene encodes CDR1 MNHNS and CDR2 SASEGT. This CDR3 spans 15 amino acids. The CDR3 loop reads CASSLPTLAADTQYF. CDR3 in DNA: TGTGCCAGCAGCCTGCCGACCCTAGCCGCAGATACGCAGTATTTT.

The V and J genes are TRBV19 and TRBJ2-7; 9 bases agree with TRBD1. This CDR3 is 14 amino acids long. CDR1 and CDR2 (germline): LNHDA, SQIVND (reference sequence). Trimming removed 10 bases from V and 5 bases from J; junction bases left unmatched: 12. CDR3 nucleotides: TGTGCCAACCCCTACTCCTGGACAGGGGACGAGCAGTACTTC. This codes for CANPYSWTGDEQYF.

This clone was detected only once. The chain employs TRBV7-9 and TRBJ2-3; 13 bases match TRBD2. Germline CDR1 and CDR2: SEHNR and FQNEAQ (reference sequence). V shed 5 bases, J shed 4 bases, and the junction held 3 bases outside the gene matches. This CDR3 is 15 amino acids long. The CDR3 region has the DNA TGTGCCAGCAGCCCTGGGACTAGCGGGGCAGATACGCAGTATTTT. Translation gives CASSPGTSGADTQYF.

This clone appeared a few times. This chain links TRBV15 with TRBJ2-1, with D uncertain. Germline CDR1 and CDR2: LNHNV and YYDKDF (reference sequence). V lost 5 bases to trimming and J lost 2 bases, with 7 bases between them. The CDR3 runs 13 residues. This chain's CDR3 is CATSPLPYNEQFF. The CDR3 DNA sequence: TGTGCCACCAGCCCACTTCCCTACAATGAGCAGTTCTTC.

The CDR3 reads CASSSTGTSGTDTQYF. The CDR3, as DNA: TGTGCCAGCAGCTCAACCGGGACTAGCGGGACAGATACGCAGTATTTT. The V call is TRBV7-9, the J call TRBJ2-3; 12 positions agree with TRBD2. The length of the CDR3 is 16 residues. Trimming took 4 bases from V and 3 from J; bases not matched to a gene: 5. Per the germline V gene, CDR1 is SEHNR and CDR2 is FQNEAQ (reference sequence). The variable domain in full, with the rest retrieved from reference TRBV7-9 and TRBJ2-3, is DTGVSQNPRHKITKRGQNVTFRCDPISEHNRLYWYRQTLGQGPEFLTYFQNEAQLEKSRLLSDRFSAERPKGSFSTLEIQRTEQGDSAMYLCASSSTGTSGTDTQYFGPGTRLTVL.

In this sample, this clone turned up once. V gene TRBV28 combines with J gene TRBJ1-2; D perhaps matches TRBD1 (5 bases). Germline V CDR1 and CDR2: MDHEN, SYDVKM. The CDR3 is 15 amino acids. The V end was cut by 3 bases, the J end by 7 bases, with 18 bases between. The CDR3 here is CASSLVAGNRGGYTF. The CDR3 DNA reads TGTGCCAGCAGTTTGGTTGCAGGGAACCGAGGTGGCTACACCTTC.

The CDR3 DNA reads TGTGCCAGCAGCAAAGGGACAGGGGAAGTCTTCTATGGCTACACCTTC. Its translation: CASSKGTGEVFYGYTF. V and J are TRBV7-6 and TRBJ1-2, with 10 positions matching TRBD1. CDR1 and CDR2 (germline): SGHVS, FNYEAQ. There are 16 residues in the CDR3. V lost 5 bases, J lost 4 bases, and 10 bases stayed unmatched.

The rearrangement links TRBV18 to TRBJ2-3; 7 nucleotides match TRBD1. The CDR3 covers 14 residues. With V trimmed by 6 bases and J by 3 bases, 6 bases remained unmatched. Per the germline V gene, CDR1 is KGHSH and CDR2 is LQKENI. The CDR3: CASSRDRETDTQYF. In DNA form, the CDR3 reads TGTGCCAGCTCCCGCGACAGGGAGACAGATACGCAGTATTTT.

The CDR3 region has the DNA TGTGCCAGCCCCGATTCGATGGCGGGCACCGGGGAGCTGTTTTTT. Translated, it gives CASPDSMAGTGELFF. This chain joins TRBV7-9 and TRBJ2-2; TRBD2 might be the D (5 bases). Deletions cut 8 bases from V and 4 bases from J, with 17 bases between. Germline lookup yields CDR1 SEHNR and CDR2 FQNEAQ (reference sequence). This CDR3 is 15 amino acids long.